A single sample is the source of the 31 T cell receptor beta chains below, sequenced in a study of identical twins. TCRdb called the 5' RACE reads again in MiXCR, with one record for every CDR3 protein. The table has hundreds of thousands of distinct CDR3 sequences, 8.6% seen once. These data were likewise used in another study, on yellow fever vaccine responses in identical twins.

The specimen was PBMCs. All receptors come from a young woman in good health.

The CDR3 loop reads CASSLTGGFSDTQYF. CDR3 coding DNA: TGTGCCAGCAGTTTAACGGGGGGCTTCTCAGATACGCAGTATTTT. The gene calls are TRBV28 and TRBJ2-3, with TRBD2 as a possible D gene (7 bases). The CDR3 is 15 residues long. V shed 2 bases and J shed 4 bases, with 13 bases lying between them. Germline-derived CDR1 and CDR2 are MDHEN and SYDVKM. Full variable domain (remainder filled in from reference TRBV28 and TRBJ2-3): DVKVTQSSRYLVKRTGEKVFLECVQDMDHENMFWYRQDPGLGLRLIYFSYDVKMKEKGDIPEGYSVSREKKERFSLILESASTNQTSMYLCASSLTGGFSDTQYFGPGTRLTVL.

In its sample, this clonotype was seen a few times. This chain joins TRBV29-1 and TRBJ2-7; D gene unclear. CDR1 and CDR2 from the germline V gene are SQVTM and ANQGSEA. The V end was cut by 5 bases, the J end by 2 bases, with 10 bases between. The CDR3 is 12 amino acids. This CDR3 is CSVKTSAYEQYF. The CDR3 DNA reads TGCAGCGTTAAGACGAGTGCCTACGAGCAGTACTTC.

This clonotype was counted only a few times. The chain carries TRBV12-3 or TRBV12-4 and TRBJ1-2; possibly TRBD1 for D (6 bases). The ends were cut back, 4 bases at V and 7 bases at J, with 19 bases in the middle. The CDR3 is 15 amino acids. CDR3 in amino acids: CASSSQTGDMGGYTF. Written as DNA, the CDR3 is TGTGCCAGCAGTTCACAGACCGGGGACATGGGTGGCTACACCTTC.

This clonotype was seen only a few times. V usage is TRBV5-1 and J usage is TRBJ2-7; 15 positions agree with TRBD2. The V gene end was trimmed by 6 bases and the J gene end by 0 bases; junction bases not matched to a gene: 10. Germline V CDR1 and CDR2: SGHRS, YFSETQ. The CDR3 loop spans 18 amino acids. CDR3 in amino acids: CASTRGTSGGKPSYEQYF. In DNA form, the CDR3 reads TGCGCCAGCACCAGAGGGACTAGCGGGGGGAAGCCCTCCTACGAGCAGTACTTC. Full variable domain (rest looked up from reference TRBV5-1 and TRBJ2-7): KAGVTQTPRYLIKTRGQQVTLSCSPISGHRSVSWYQQTPGQGLQFLFEYFSETQRNKGNFPGRFSGRQFSNSRSEMNVSTLELGDSALYLCASTRGTSGGKPSYEQYFGPGTRLTVT.

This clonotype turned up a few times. CDR3 sequence (DNA): TGCGCCAGCAGCTTGTGGAGAGGATATGGCTACACCTTC. It codes for CASSLWRGYGYTF. This chain links TRBV5-1 with TRBJ1-2; D is unresolved. Trimming cost V 1 base and J 5 bases, with 9 bases left between them. Germline CDR1 SGHRS, CDR2 YFSETQ. This CDR3 region has 13 residues.

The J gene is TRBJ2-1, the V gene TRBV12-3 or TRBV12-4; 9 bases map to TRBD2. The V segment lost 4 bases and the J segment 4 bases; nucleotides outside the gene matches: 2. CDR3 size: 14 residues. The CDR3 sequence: CASSWTSEYNEQFF. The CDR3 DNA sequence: TGTGCCAGCAGTTGGACTAGCGAGTACAATGAGCAGTTCTTC.

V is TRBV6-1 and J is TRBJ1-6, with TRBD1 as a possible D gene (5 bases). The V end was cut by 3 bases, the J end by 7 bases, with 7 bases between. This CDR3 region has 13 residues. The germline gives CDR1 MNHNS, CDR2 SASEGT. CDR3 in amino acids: CASSDTGNSPLHF. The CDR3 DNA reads TGTGCCAGCAGTGACACAGGAAATTCACCCCTCCACTTT.

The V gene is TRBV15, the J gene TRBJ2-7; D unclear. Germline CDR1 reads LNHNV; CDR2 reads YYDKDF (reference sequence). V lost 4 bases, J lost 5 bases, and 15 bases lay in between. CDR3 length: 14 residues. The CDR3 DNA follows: TGTGCCACCAGCAAGTCGGGTGTCGTCAACGAGCAGTACTTC. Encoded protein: CATSKSGVVNEQYF.

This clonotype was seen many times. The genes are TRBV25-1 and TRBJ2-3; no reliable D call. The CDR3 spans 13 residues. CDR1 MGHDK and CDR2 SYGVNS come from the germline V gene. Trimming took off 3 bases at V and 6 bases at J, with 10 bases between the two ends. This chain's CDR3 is CASSDPRRDTQYF. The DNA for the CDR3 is TGTGCCAGCAGTGATCCGCGAAGGGATACGCAGTATTTT.

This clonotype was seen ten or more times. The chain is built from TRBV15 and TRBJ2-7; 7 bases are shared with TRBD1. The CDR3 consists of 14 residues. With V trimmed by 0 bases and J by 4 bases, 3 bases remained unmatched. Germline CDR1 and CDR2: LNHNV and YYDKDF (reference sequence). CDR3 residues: CATSRDTGVYEQYF. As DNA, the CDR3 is TGTGCCACCAGCAGAGATACAGGGGTATACGAGCAGTACTTC. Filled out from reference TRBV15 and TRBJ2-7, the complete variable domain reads DAMVIQNPRYQVTQFGKPVTLSCSQTLNHNVMYWYQQKSSQAPKLLFHYYDKDFNNEADTPDNFQSRRPNTSFCFLDIRSPGLGDTAMYLCATSRDTGVYEQYFGPGTRLTVT.

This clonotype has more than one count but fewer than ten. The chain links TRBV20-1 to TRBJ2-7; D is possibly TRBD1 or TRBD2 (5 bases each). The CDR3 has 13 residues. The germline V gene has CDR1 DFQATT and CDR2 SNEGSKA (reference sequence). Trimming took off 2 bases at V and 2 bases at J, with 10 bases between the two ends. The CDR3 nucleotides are TGCAGTGCTAGACCAGGGACCCCCTACGAGCAGTACTTC. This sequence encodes CSARPGTPYEQYF.

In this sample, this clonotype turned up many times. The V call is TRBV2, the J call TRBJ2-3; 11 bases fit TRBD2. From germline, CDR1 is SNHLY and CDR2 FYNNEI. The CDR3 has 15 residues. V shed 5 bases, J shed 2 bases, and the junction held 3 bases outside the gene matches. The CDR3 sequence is CASSLAGGTTDTQYF. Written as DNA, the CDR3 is TGTGCCAGCAGTCTAGCGGGAGGTACCACAGATACGCAGTATTTT.

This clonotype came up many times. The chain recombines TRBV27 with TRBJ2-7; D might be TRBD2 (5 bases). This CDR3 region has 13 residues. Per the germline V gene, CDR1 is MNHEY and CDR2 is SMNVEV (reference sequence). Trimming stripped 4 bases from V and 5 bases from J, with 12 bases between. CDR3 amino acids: CASSSRGWHEQYF. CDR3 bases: TGTGCCAGCAGTTCACGGGGTTGGCACGAGCAGTACTTC.

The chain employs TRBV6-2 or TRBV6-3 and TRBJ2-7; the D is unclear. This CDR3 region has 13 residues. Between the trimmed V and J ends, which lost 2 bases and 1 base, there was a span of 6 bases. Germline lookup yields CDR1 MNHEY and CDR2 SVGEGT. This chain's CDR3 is CASSYLLSYEQYF. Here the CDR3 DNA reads TGTGCCAGCAGTTACCTCCTTTCCTACGAGCAGTACTTC.

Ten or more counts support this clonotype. The CDR3 region has the DNA TGTGCCAGCAGCTCTTGGCGGAACAATGAGCAGTTCTTC. Residues: CASSSWRNNEQFF. The V call is TRBV11-1, the J call TRBJ2-1; no reliable D call. The CDR3 sequence is 13 residues long. Germline V gene lookup returns CDR1 SGHAT and CDR2 FQDESV (reference sequence). V lost 4 bases and J lost 5, with 9 bases in between.

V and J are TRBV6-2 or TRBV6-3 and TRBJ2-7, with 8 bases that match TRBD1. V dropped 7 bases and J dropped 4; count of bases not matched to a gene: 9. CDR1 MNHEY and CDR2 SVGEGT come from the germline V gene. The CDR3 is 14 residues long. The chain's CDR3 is CASIPTGVGYEQYF. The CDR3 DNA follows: TGTGCCAGCATCCCGACAGGGGTGGGATACGAGCAGTACTTC.

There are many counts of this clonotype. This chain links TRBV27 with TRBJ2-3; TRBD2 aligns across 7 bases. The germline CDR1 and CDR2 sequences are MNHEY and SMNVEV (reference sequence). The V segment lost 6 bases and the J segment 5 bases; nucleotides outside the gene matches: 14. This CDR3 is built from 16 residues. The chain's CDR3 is CASSWRAGDEGDTQYF. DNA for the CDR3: TGTGCCAGCAGCTGGCGGGCGGGAGACGAAGGAGATACGCAGTATTTT.

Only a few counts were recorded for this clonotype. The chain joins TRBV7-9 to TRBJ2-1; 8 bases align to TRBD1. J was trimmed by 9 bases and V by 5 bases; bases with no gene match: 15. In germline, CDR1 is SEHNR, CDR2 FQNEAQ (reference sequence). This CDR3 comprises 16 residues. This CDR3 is CASSPPGQVKGIEQFF. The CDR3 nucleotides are TGTGCCAGCAGCCCACCGGGACAGGTAAAGGGGATTGAGCAGTTCTTC.

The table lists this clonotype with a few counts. The CDR3 region has the DNA TGTGCCAGCAGTTCACTGACTAGCGGGATCTACAATGAGCAGTTCTTC. Protein product: CASSSLTSGIYNEQFF. The chain recombines TRBV28 with TRBJ2-1, with 11 bases lining up with TRBD2. V gave up 4 bases and J gave up 3 bases; unmatched junction bases: 5. This CDR3 is built from 16 residues. The germline CDR1 and CDR2 sequences are MDHEN and SYDVKM.

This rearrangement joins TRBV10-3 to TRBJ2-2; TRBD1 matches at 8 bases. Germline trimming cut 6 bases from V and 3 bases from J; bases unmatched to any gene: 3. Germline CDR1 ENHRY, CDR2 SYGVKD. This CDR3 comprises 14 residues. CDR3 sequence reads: CAIRGQGDTGELFF. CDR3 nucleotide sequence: TGTGCCATCAGAGGACAGGGAGACACCGGGGAGCTGTTTTTT.

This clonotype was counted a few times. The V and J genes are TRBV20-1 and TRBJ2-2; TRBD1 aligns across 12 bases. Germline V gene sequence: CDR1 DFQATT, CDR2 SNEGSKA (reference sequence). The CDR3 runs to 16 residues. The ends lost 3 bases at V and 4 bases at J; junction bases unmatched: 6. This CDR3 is CSASLGTGGRTGELFF. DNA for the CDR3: TGCAGTGCTAGTCTTGGGACAGGGGGCCGCACCGGGGAGCTGTTTTTT.

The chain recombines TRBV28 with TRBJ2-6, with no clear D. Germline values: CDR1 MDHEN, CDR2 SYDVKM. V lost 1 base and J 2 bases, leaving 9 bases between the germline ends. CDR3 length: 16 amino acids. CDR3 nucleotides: TGTGCCAGCAGTTTATCTTTAGGTCCTGGGGCCAACGTCCTGACTTTC. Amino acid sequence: CASSLSLGPGANVLTF. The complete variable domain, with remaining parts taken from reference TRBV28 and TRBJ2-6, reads DVKVTQSSRYLVKRTGEKVFLECVQDMDHENMFWYRQDPGLGLRLIYFSYDVKMKEKGDIPEGYSVSREKKERFSLILESASTNQTSMYLCASSLSLGPGANVLTFGAGSRLTVL.

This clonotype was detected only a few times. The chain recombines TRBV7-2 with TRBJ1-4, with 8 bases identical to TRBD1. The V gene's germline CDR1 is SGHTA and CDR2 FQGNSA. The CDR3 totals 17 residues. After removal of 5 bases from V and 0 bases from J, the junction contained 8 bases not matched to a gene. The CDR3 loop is CASSPGQGASTNEKLFF. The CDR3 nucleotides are TGTGCCAGCAGCCCCGGACAGGGAGCCTCAACTAATGAAAAACTGTTTTTT.

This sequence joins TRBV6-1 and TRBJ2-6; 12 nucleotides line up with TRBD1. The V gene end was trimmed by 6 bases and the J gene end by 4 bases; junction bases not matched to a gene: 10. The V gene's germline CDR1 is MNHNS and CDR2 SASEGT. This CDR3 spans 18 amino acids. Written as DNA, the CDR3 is TGTGCCAGCAGACCCTCGGGACAGGGGGCAGCGGGGGCCAACGTCCTGACTTTC. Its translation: CASRPSGQGAAGANVLTF.

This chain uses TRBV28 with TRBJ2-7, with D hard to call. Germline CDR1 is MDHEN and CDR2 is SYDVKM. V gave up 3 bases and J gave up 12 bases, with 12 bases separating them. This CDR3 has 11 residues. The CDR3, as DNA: TGTGCCAGCAGTTTCAGTAACTCGAGGTACTTC. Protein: CASSFSNSRYF. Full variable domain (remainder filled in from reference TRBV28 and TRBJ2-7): DVKVTQSSRYLVKRTGEKVFLECVQDMDHENMFWYRQDPGLGLRLIYFSYDVKMKEKGDIPEGYSVSREKKERFSLILESASTNQTSMYLCASSFSNSRYFGPGTRLTVT.

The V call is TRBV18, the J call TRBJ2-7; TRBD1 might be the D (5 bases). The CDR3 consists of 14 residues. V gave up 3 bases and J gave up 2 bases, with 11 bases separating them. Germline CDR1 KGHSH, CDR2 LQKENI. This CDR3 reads CASSPGAATYEQYF. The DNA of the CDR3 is TGTGCCAGCTCACCTGGGGCGGCTACCTACGAGCAGTACTTC.

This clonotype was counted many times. The chain's CDR3 is CASSPDRGHDEQYF. In DNA form, the CDR3 reads TGTGCCAGCAGCCCGGACAGGGGGCATGACGAGCAGTACTTC. The chain joins TRBV7-9 to TRBJ2-7, with 11 bases that match TRBD1. CDR3 length: 14 residues. J lost 5 bases, V lost 5 bases, and 5 bases had no gene match. Germline V gives CDR1 SEHNR, CDR2 FQNEAQ (reference sequence).

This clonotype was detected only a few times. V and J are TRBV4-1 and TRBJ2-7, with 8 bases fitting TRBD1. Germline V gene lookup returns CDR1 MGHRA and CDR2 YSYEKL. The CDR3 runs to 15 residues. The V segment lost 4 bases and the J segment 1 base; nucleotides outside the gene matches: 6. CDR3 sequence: CASSLQGVRSYEQYF. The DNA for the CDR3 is TGCGCCAGCAGCCTACAGGGGGTGAGGTCCTACGAGCAGTACTTC.

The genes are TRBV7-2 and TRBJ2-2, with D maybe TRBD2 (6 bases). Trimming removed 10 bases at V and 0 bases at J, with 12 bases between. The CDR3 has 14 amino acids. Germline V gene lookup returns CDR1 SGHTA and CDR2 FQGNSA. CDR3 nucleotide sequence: TGTGCCATGGGGCTAGCGACGAACACCGGGGAGCTGTTTTTT. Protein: CAMGLATNTGELFF.

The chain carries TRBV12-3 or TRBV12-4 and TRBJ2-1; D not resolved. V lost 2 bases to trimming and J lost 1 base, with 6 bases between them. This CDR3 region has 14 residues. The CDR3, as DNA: TGTGCCAGCAGTTTAACACAATCCTACAATGAGCAGTTCTTC. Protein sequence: CASSLTQSYNEQFF.

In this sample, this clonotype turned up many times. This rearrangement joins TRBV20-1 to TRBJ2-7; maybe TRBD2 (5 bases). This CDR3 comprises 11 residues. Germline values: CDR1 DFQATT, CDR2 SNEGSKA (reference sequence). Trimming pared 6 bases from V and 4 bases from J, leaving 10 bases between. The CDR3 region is CSAGRAYEQYF. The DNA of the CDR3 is TGCAGTGCAGGGCGGGCGTACGAGCAGTACTTC.